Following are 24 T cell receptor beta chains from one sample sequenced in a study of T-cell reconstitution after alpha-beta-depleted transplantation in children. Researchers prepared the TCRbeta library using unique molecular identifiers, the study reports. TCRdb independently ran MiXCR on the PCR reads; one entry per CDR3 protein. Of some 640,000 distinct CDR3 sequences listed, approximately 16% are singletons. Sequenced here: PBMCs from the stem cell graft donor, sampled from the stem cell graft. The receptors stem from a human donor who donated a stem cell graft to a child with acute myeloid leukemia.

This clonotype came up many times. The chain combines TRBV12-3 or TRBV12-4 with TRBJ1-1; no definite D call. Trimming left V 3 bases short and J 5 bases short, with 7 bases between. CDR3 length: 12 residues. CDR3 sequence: CASSLTRTEAFF. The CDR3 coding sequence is TGTGCCAGCAGTTTGACGAGGACTGAAGCTTTCTTT.

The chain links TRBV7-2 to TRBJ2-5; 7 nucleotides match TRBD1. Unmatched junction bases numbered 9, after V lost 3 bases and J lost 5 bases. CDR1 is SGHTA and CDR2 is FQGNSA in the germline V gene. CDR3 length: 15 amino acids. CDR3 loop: CASSLQTGSRETQYF. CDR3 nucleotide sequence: TGTGCCAGCAGCTTGCAGACAGGGTCGAGGGAGACCCAGTACTTC.

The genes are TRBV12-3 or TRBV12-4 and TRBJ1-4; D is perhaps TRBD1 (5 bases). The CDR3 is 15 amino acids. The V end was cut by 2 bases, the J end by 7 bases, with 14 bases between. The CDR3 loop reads CASSLTSQGSEKLFF. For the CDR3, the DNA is TGTGCCAGCAGTTTAACGTCGCAGGGTTCTGAAAAACTGTTTTTT.

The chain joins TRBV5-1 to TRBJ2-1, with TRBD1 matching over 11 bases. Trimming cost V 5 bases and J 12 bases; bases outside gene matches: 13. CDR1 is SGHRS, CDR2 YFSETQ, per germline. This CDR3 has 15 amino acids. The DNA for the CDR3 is TGCGCCAGCAGGTCCGGGACAGGGGGGCGGGCAAGGCAGTTCTTC. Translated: CASRSGTGGRARQFF.

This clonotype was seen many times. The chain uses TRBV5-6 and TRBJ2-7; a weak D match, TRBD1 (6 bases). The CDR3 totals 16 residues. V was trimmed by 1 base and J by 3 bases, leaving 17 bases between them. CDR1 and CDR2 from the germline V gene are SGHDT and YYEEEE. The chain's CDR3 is CASSLLPRDIRYEQYF. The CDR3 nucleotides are TGTGCCAGCAGCTTGCTTCCCCGGGACATCCGCTACGAGCAGTACTTC.

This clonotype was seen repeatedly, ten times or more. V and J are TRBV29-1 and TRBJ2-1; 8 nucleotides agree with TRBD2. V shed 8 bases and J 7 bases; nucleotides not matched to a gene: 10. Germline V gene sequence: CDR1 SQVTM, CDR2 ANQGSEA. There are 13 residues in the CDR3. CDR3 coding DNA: TGCAGCCACACTAGCGGTGGGGGGAATGAGCAGTTCTTC. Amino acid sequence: CSHTSGGGNEQFF.

The CDR3 region has the DNA TGCGCCAGCAGCTTGAGGGACGACGGTGGCTACACCTTC. It codes for CASSLRDDGGYTF. V is TRBV5-1 and J is TRBJ1-2; TRBD1 is a possible D gene (5 bases). The germline V gene encodes CDR1 SGHRS and CDR2 YFSETQ. With 1 base removed from V and 7 bases from J, the gap between germline ends came to 11 bases. The CDR3 contains 13 residues.

In DNA, the CDR3 is TGTGCCAGCAGTCCAAGGGGGCCTACCCCTAATCAGCCCCAGCATTTT. Its translation: CASSPRGPTPNQPQHF. The chain couples TRBV7-8 to TRBJ1-5; the match to TRBD1 covers 7 bases. This CDR3 spans 16 amino acids. With 6 bases clipped from V and 4 bases from J, the junction kept 12 bases outside the gene matches. Germline assignment: CDR1 SGHVS and CDR2 FQNEAQ.

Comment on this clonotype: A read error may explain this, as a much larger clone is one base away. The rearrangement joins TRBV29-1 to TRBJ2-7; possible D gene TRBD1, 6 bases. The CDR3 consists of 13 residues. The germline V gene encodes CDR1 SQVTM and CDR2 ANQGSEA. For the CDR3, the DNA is TGCAGCGCTTCCCAGGGGTTAGGCTCCGAGCAGAACGTC. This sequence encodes CSASQGLGSEQNV.

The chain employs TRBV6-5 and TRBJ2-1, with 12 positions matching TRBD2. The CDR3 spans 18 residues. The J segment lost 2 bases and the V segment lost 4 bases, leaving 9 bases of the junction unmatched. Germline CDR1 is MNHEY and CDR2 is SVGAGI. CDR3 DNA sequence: TGTGCCAGCAGTTCTCTAGCGGGGGGGCTCGGCACCTACAATGAGCAGTTCTTC. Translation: CASSSLAGGLGTYNEQFF.

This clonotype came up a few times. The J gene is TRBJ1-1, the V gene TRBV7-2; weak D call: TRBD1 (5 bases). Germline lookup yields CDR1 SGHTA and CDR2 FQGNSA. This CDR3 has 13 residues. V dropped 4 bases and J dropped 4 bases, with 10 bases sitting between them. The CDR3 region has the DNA TGTGCCAGCAGCTGGCAGGGAGGCACTGAAGCTTTCTTT. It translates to CASSWQGGTEAFF.

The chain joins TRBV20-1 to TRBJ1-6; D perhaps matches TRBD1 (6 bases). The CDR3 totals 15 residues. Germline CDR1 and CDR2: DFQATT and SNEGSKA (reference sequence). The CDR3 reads CCVIGQREYNSPLHF. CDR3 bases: TGCTGTGTTATAGGACAGCGCGAATATAATTCACCCCTCCACTTT.

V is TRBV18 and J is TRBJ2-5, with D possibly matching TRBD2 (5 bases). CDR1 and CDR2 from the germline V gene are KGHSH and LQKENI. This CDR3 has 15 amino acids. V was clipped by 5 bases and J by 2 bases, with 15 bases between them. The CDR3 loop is CASSSTNGVQETQYF. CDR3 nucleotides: TGTGCCAGCTCATCAACCAACGGGGTGCAAGAGACCCAGTACTTC.

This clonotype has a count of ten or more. The CDR3, as DNA: TGCAGTGCTACCTCCGGGACAGGTATTCCCTACGAGCAGTACTTC. Amino acids: CSATSGTGIPYEQYF. The rearrangement links TRBV20-1 to TRBJ2-7, with TRBD1 identical over 8 bases. The CDR3 has 15 residues. The V segment lost 4 bases and the J segment 2 bases; nucleotides outside the gene matches: 10. Germline CDR1 DFQATT, CDR2 SNEGSKA (reference sequence).

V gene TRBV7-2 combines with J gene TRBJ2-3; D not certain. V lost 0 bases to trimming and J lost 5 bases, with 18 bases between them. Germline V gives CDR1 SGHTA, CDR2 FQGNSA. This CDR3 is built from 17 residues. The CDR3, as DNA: TGTGCCAGCAGCTTAGCGGTCCTGGGGATCCGCGGAGATACGCAGTATTTT. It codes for CASSLAVLGIRGDTQYF.

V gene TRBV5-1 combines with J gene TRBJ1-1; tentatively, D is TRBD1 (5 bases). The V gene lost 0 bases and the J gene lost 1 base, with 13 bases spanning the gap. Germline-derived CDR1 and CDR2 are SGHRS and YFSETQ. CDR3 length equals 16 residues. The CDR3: CASSLAWGGRNTEAFF. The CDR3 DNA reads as TGCGCCAGCAGCTTGGCGTGGGGGGGGAGGAACACTGAAGCTTTCTTT.

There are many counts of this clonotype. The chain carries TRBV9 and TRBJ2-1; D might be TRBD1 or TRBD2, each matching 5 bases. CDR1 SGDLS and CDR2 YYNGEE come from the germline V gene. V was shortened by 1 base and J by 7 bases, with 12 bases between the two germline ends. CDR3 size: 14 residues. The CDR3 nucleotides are TGTGCCAGCAGCGTAAGGGGAGTGGAAAATGAGCAGTTCTTC. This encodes CASSVRGVENEQFF.

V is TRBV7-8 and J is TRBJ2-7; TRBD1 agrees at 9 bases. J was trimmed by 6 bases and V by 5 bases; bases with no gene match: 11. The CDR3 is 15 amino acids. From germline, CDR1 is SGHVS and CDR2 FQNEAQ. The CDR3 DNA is TGTGCCAGCAGCCCCTCCGGGGACAGGGTCGTCGAGCAGTACTTC. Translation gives CASSPSGDRVVEQYF. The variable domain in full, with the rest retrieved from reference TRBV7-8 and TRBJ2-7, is GAGVSQSPRYKVAKRGQDVALRCDPISGHVSLFWYQQALGQGPEFLTYFQNEAQLDKSGLPSDRFFAERPEGSVSTLKIQRTQQEDSAVYLCASSPSGDRVVEQYFGPGTRLTVT.

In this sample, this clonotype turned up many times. DNA of the CDR3: TGTGCCAGCAGTCGTAGCGGGGGGGCCTACAATGAGCAGTTCTTC. Its protein product is CASSRSGGAYNEQFF. This chain connects TRBV7-9 to TRBJ2-1; TRBD2 aligns across 11 bases. The CDR3 sequence is 15 residues long. The V gene end was trimmed by 6 bases and the J gene end by 2 bases; junction bases not matched to a gene: 3. Per germline, CDR1 SEHNR and CDR2 FQNEAQ (reference sequence).

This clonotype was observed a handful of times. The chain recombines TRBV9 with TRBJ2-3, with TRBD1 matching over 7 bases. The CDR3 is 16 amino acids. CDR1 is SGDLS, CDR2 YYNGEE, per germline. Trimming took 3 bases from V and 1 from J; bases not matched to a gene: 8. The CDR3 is CASSARGGQGTDTQYF. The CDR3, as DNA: TGTGCCAGCAGCGCAAGAGGAGGACAGGGCACAGATACGCAGTATTTT.

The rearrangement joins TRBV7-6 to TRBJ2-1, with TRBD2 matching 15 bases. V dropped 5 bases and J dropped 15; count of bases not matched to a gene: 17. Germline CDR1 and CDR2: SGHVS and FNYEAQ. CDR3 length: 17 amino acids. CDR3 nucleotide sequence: TGTGCCAGCAGCCGCGCCCCGGGACTAGCGGGGGGAACGAAGCCGTTCTTC. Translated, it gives CASSRAPGLAGGTKPFF. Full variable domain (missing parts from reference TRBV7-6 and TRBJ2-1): GAGVSQSPRYKVTKRGQDVALRCDPISGHVSLYWYRQALGQGPEFLTYFNYEAQQDKSGLPNDRFSAERPEGSISTLTIQRTEQRDSAMYRCASSRAPGLAGGTKPFFGPGTRLTVL.

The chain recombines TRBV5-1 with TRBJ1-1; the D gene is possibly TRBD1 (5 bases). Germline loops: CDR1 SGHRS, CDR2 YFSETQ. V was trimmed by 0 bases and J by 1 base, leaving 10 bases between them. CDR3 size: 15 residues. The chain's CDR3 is CASSLVQAKNTEAFF. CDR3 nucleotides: TGCGCCAGCAGCTTGGTACAGGCTAAGAACACTGAAGCTTTCTTT. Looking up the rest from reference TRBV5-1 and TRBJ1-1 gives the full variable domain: KAGVTQTPRYLIKTRGQQVTLSCSPISGHRSVSWYQQTPGQGLQFLFEYFSETQRNKGNFPGRFSGRQFSNSRSEMNVSTLELGDSALYLCASSLVQAKNTEAFFGQGTRLTVV.

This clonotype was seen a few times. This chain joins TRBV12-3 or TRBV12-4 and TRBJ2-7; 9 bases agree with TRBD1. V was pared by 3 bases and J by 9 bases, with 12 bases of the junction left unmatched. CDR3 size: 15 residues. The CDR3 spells CASSFMGDREHGQYF. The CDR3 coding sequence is TGTGCCAGCAGTTTTATGGGGGACAGGGAACATGGGCAGTACTTC.

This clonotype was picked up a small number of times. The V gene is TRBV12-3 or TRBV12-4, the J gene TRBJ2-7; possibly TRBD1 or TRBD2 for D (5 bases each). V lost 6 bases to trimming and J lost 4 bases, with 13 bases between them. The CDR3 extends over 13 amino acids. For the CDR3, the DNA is TGTGCCAGCAGACCGCCGGGACGGTACGAGCAGTACGTC. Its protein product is CASRPPGRYEQYV.